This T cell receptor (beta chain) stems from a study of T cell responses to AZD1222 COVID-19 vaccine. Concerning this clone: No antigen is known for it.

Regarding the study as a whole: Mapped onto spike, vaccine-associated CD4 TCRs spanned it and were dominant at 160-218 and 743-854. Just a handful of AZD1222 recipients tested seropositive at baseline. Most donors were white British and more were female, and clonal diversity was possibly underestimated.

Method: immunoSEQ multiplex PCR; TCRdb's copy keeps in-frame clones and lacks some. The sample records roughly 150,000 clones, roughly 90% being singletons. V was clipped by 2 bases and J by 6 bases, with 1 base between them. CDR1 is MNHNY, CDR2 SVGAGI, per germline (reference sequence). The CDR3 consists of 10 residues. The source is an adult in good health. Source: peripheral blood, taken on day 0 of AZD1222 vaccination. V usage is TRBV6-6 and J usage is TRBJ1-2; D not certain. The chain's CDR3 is CASSYDGYTF. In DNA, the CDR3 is TGTGCCAGCAGTTACGATGGCTACACCTTC.